What follows are 11 T cell receptor beta chains derived from one specimen sequenced in a study of response to subunit inactivated influenza vaccine. TCRdb passed the RT-PCR reads through MiXCR, listing each CDR3 protein once. The repertoire holds about 540,000 distinct CDR3 sequences, approximately 20% seen once, with approximately 3% in the top ten. The data also belong to a second study, concerning T cells expressing NK-cell markers. That report adds: Making the TCR beta cDNA relied on 5'RACE template switching with UMIs.

The material sequenced was CD4+ T cells sorted from PBMCs, taken about 11 days after vaccination. The receptors come from a man aged 50 to 60 who received an inactivated influenza vaccine.

The chain carries TRBV7-2 and TRBJ2-3; 10 bases map to TRBD2. Germline trimming cut 8 bases from V and 4 bases from J; bases unmatched to any gene: 3. Germline V lookup: CDR1 SGHTA, CDR2 FQGNSA. There are 13 residues in the CDR3. The chain's CDR3 is CASGTSVPDTQYF. CDR3 nucleotides: TGTGCCAGCGGGACTAGCGTGCCAGATACGCAGTATTTT.

This clonotype was seen a handful of times. The chain is built from TRBV29-1 and TRBJ1-5; no reliable D call. V lost 6 bases to trimming and J lost 6 bases, with 12 bases between them. This CDR3 is 12 amino acids long. Germline CDR1 is SQVTM and CDR2 is ANQGSEA. The CDR3 bases are TGCAGCGTCCTAGACGCTTTTCAGCCCCAGCATTTT. Amino acid sequence: CSVLDAFQPQHF.

This clonotype was counted between two and nine times. V and J are TRBV12-3 or TRBV12-4 and TRBJ2-7, with 8 bases matching TRBD1. The length of the CDR3 is 14 residues. With 2 bases clipped from V and 2 bases from J, the junction kept 2 bases outside the gene matches. The CDR3 is CASSLKGQAYEQYF. The CDR3, as DNA: TGTGCCAGCAGTTTAAAGGGACAGGCCTACGAGCAGTACTTC.

The rearrangement links TRBV19 to TRBJ1-5; tentatively, D is TRBD1 (5 bases). Germline V gene lookup returns CDR1 LNHDA and CDR2 SQIVND (reference sequence). With 3 bases removed from V and 2 bases from J, the gap between germline ends came to 26 bases. The length of the CDR3 is 20 residues. The DNA of the CDR3 is TGTGCCAGTAGTATCCCATATTTACGTTGGGGGTCGAAGGGCAATCAGCCCCAGCATTTT. Amino acids: CASSIPYLRWGSKGNQPQHF.

This clonotype occurred a few times. J is TRBJ2-3 and V is TRBV20-1; a weak D match, TRBD2 (6 bases). V was clipped by 6 bases and J by 0 bases, with 13 bases between them. The CDR3 extends over 14 amino acids. Germline CDR1 reads DFQATT; CDR2 reads SNEGSKA (reference sequence). In DNA, the CDR3 is TGCAGTGCCGCTACGGGACTGAGCACAGATACGCAGTATTTT. Amino acids: CSAATGLSTDTQYF.

The CDR3 loop reads CASSRWTSGNYNEQFF. The CDR3 bases are TGTGCCAGCAGCCGATGGACTAGCGGGAACTACAATGAGCAGTTCTTC. V is TRBV14 and J is TRBJ2-1, with 12 bases that match TRBD2. V was pared by 4 bases and J by 3 bases, with 4 bases of the junction left unmatched. This CDR3 has 16 amino acids. CDR1 and CDR2 (germline): SGHDN, FVKESK.

V gene TRBV14 combines with J gene TRBJ1-1; possibly TRBD1 for D (5 bases). CDR3 length: 14 residues. The V and J ends lost 1 base and 4 bases respectively, with 10 bases between them. Germline-derived CDR1 and CDR2 are SGHDN and FVKESK. CDR3 loop: CASSQAYRRTEAFF. CDR3 in DNA: TGTGCCAGCAGCCAAGCCTACAGGCGCACTGAAGCTTTCTTT.

The gene calls are TRBV6-2 or TRBV6-3 and TRBJ2-7, with TRBD1 matching over 8 bases. The germline CDR1 and CDR2 sequences are MNHEY and SVGEGT. This CDR3 is 15 amino acids long. Unmatched junction bases numbered 8, after V lost 3 bases and J lost 4 bases. The CDR3 bases are TGTGCCAGCAGTTATTGGAGGACAGGGAGGTACGAGCAGTACTTC. Translating gives CASSYWRTGRYEQYF.

The V gene is TRBV6-1, the J gene TRBJ2-3; 8 bases are shared with TRBD1. With 6 bases clipped from V and 3 bases from J, the junction kept 5 bases outside the gene matches. The CDR3 is 14 amino acids. From germline, CDR1 is MNHNS and CDR2 SASEGT. The CDR3 loop reads CASRDRGITDTQYF. CDR3 nucleotide sequence: TGTGCCAGCAGAGACAGGGGTATAACAGATACGCAGTATTTT.

This clonotype turned up a few times. The CDR3 sequence is CASSPGTGGQTQYF. The DNA for the CDR3 is TGCGCCAGCAGCCCCGGGACAGGGGGGCAGACCCAGTACTTC. The chain joins TRBV5-1 to TRBJ2-5; TRBD1 matches 11 bases. The junction had 5 bases not matched to a gene; V was cut back by 4 bases and J by 6 bases. Germline assignment: CDR1 SGHRS and CDR2 YFSETQ. The CDR3 totals 14 residues.

The chain links TRBV5-5 to TRBJ2-2; 9 bases line up with TRBD2. With V trimmed by 2 bases and J by 7 bases, 6 bases remained unmatched. In germline, CDR1 is SGHKS, CDR2 YYEKEE (reference sequence). This CDR3 comprises 15 residues. The CDR3 region has the DNA TGTGCCAGCAGCTTCCAAGCGGGAGGAGGCGGGGAGCTGTTTTTT. Its protein product is CASSFQAGGGGELFF.